A selection of T cell receptor beta chains follows, all from one sample in a study of T cells in tuberculosis. TCRdb keeps only in-frame clones here, not all; method: immunoSEQ multiplex PCR. Here the sample spans over 30,000 clones, approximately 93% being singletons. Sequenced material: PBMCs, taken at tuberculosis diagnosis. All receptors derive from an adult with tuberculosis. Each CDR3 is given with its conserved first and last residue. Each record gives: J gene, D gene, clone size, V gene, CDR3 DNA, CDR3 protein. The D gene is left open where the match is weak. A clone size is listed for some rows: how often the clone was seen (once, few, many), or a class if it is expanded.

TRBJ2-3 | NA | NA | TRBV15 | TGTGCCACCACCTCGCTAGCGGATACGCAGTATTTT | CATTSLADTQYF
TRBJ1-2 | NA | NA | TRBV4-1 | TGCGCCAGCAGCCACCGCGAGGAGTATGGCTACACCTTC | CASSHREEYGYTF
TRBJ2-7 | TRBD2 | NA | TRBV18 | TGTGCCAGCTCACCGGCTGGACTAGCGGGAGGGGAAGAGCAGTACTTC | CASSPAGLAGGEEQYF
TRBJ2-7 | NA | few | TRBV27 | TGTGCCAGCAGTCGGGACTTGGCCTACGAGCAGTACTTC | CASSRDLAYEQYF
TRBJ2-7 | TRBD2 | NA | TRBV5-1 | TGCGCCAGCAGGGCGGGGGGAGACTCCTACGAGCAGTACTTC | CASRAGGDSYEQYF
TRBJ2-2 | NA | NA | TRBV5-1 | TGCGCCAGCAGCTTGGCTAGCACCGGGGAGCTGTTTTTT | CASSLASTGELFF
TRBJ1-1 | TRBD1 | NA | TRBV5-1 | TGCGCCAGCAGCTTACAAGGGACAGGAGCCACTGAAGCTTTCTTT | CASSLQGTGATEAFF
TRBJ1-1 | NA | NA | TRBV6-6 | TGTGCCAGCAGTGGCCTGGACAGATGCGCTTTCTTT | CASSGLDRCAFF
TRBJ1-1 | TRBD1 | NA | TRBV2 | TGTGCCAGCAGTCTTCAGGGGGCCGTGAACACTGAAGCTTTCTTT | CASSLQGAVNTEAFF
TRBJ1-2 | TRBD1 | once | TRBV5-4 | TGTGCCAGCAGCTCGGATGGGACAGGGGAGCACTACACCTTC | CASSSDGTGEHYTF
TRBJ1-1 | TRBD1 | NA | TRBV10-1 | TGCGCCAGCAGGGACAGGGGGCGCAGAGCTTTCTTT | CASRDRGRRAFF
TRBJ1-1 | NA | NA | TRBV27 | TGTGCCAGTTGGGGCCAGGGGATGGGCGCTTTCTTT | CASWGQGMGAFF
TRBJ1-1 | NA | once | TRBV2 | TGTGCCAGCAGTGAAGAGGAGGAAGGCACTGAAGCTTTCTTT | CASSEEEEGTEAFF
TRBJ2-2 | TRBD1 | NA | TRBV5-1 | TGCGCCAGCAGCGTCCTGACAGGGGACACCGGGGAGCTGTTTTTT | CASSVLTGDTGELFF
TRBJ2-1 | TRBD2 | NA | TRBV6-1 | TGTGCCAGCGTTCTAGCGGGCCCAAAGGATGAGCAGTTCTTC | CASVLAGPKDEQFF
TRBJ2-1 | NA | NA | TRBV6-6 | TGTGCCAGCGGGGGGTCCTACAATGAGCAGTTCTTC | CASGGSYNEQFF
TRBJ2-5 | NA | once | TRBV6-4 | TGTGCCAGCAGTGAGCGCGGCACCGACTGGAACCAAGAGACCCAGTACTTC | CASSERGTDWNQETQYF
TRBJ2-1 | TRBD1 | NA | TRBV7-3 | TGTGCCAGCAGCTTCGGGTCAGGGGGAGTCAATGAGCAGTTCTTC | CASSFGSGGVNEQFF
TRBJ2-7 | NA | NA | TRBV2 | TGTGCCAGCAGTGAATGGACAGCCTACGAGCAGTACTTC | CASSEWTAYEQYF
TRBJ2-7 | NA | NA | TRBV11-2 | TGTGCCAGCAGCTTCGGAGAAGATTCCTACGAGCAGTACTTC | CASSFGEDSYEQYF
TRBJ2-7 | NA | NA | TRBV11-2 | TGTGCCAGCAGCTCAGGGTGGGTGGACTACGAGCAGTACTTC | CASSSGWVDYEQYF
TRBJ2-1 | TRBD2 | NA | TRBV5-1 | TGCGCCAGCAGCTTGGATACGGGAGGGTATGGTGAGCAGTTCTTC | CASSLDTGGYGEQFF
TRBJ2-7 | TRBD2 | NA | TRBV27 | TGTGCCAGCAGTTTAACTTGGACTAGCGGGAGATTGGCGAGGAACGAGCAGTACTTC | CASSLTWTSGRLARNEQYF
TRBJ2-7 | TRBD1 | NA | TRBV28 | TGTGCCAGCAGTCTTCCCGGGACAGGGAAAGAGCAGTACTTC | CASSLPGTGKEQYF
TRBJ1-1 | NA | NA | TRBV9 | TGTGCCAGCAGCGTAGATGGAGGACGGCCTGAAGCTTTCTTT | CASSVDGGRPEAFF
TRBJ2-1 | NA | NA | TRBV7-8 | TGTGCCAGCAGCATGGGCAAGGATGAGCAGTTCTTC | CASSMGKDEQFF
TRBJ1-1 | NA | NA | TRBV2 | TGTGCCAGCAGGAGGACAGCCCTGAACACTGAAGCCTTCTTT | CASRRTALNTEAFF
TRBJ2-7 | NA | few | TRBV7-9 | TGTGCCAGCAGCTTAGTAGCCGGCGAGCAGTACTTC | CASSLVAGEQYF
TRBJ2-7 | TRBD2 | NA | TRBV5-1 | TGCGCCAGCAGCTTGTCCCTGACTAGCGGGACGTACGAGCAGTACTTC | CASSLSLTSGTYEQYF
TRBJ2-2 | TRBD2 | NA | TRBV5-6 | TGTGCCAGCACCAACCGGGGGGTCACCGGGGAGCTGTTTTTT | CASTNRGVTGELFF
TRBJ2-7 | TRBD1 | NA | TRBV6-5 | TGTGCCAGCAGTTCAGACAGGGTTTCCTCCTACGAGCAGTACTTC | CASSSDRVSSYEQYF
TRBJ2-3 | TRBD2 | NA | TRBV19 | TGTGCCAGTAAGCTAGCGGGGGGGCGGACAGATACGCAGTATTTT | CASKLAGGRTDTQYF